Listed below are T cell receptor beta chains from one sample, sequenced in a study of blood T cell repertoires in COVID-19. Sequencing used immunoSEQ multiplex PCR; TCRdb keeps in-frame clones, though not all of them. The table lists about 82,000 clones, under 80% of them singletons, with 2.6% in the top ten. The sample taken for sequencing was peripheral blood. These receptors all come from a human donor with acute or convalescent COVID-19. The donor label of this sample is uncertain. Each CDR3 is given with its conserved first and last residue. Fields, in order: clone size, V gene, D gene, J gene, CDR3 protein, CDR3 DNA. D genes are given only for firm matches. The size field is filled for only some rows; it gives once, few, many or a size class.

clone_size: .
v_call: TRBV28
d_call: .
j_call: TRBJ1-2
cdr3_aa: CASSPAREAPGYTF
cdr3_nt: TGTGCCAGCAGCCCAGCCCGGGAGGCCCCGGGCTACACCTTC

clone_size: .
v_call: TRBV5-6
d_call: .
j_call: TRBJ1-2
cdr3_aa: CASTLSRTTYGYTF
cdr3_nt: TGTGCCAGCACCTTGTCGAGGACTACGTATGGCTACACCTTC

clone_size: once
v_call: TRBV5-4
d_call: .
j_call: TRBJ2-1
cdr3_aa: CASSLPPSNEQFF
cdr3_nt: TGTGCCAGCAGCTTGCCCCCCTCCAATGAGCAGTTCTTC

clone_size: .
v_call: TRBV2
d_call: TRBD1
j_call: TRBJ1-2
cdr3_aa: CASSVAGTGNPYGYTF
cdr3_nt: TGTGCCAGCAGTGTTGCCGGGACAGGGAATCCCTATGGCTACACCTTC

clone_size: .
v_call: TRBV6-2/TRBV6-3
d_call: .
j_call: TRBJ1-3
cdr3_aa: CASSLQSSGNTIYF
cdr3_nt: TGTGCCAGCAGTCTGCAGTCATCTGGAAACACCATATATTTT

clone_size: .
v_call: TRBV5-8
d_call: .
j_call: TRBJ2-5
cdr3_aa: CASRLYRVWETQYF
cdr3_nt: TGTGCCAGCAGACTATACAGGGTATGGGAGACCCAGTACTTC

clone_size: .
v_call: TRBV5-5
d_call: TRBD1
j_call: TRBJ1-1
cdr3_aa: CASSPGQGNTEAFF
cdr3_nt: TGTGCCAGCAGCCCCGGACAGGGGAACACTGAAGCTTTCTTT

clone_size: .
v_call: TRBV5-1
d_call: .
j_call: TRBJ1-1
cdr3_aa: CASSHGTEAFF
cdr3_nt: TGCGCCAGCAGCCACGGTACTGAAGCTTTCTTT

clone_size: .
v_call: TRBV5-8
d_call: TRBD2
j_call: TRBJ2-3
cdr3_aa: CASSSGTSRKSQYF
cdr3_nt: TGTGCCAGCAGCTCAGGGACTAGCCGAAAGAGTCAGTATTTT

clone_size: .
v_call: TRBV9
d_call: .
j_call: TRBJ2-2
cdr3_aa: CASRRLSNTGELFF
cdr3_nt: TGTGCCAGCAGAAGACTTTCGAACACCGGGGAGCTGTTTTTT

clone_size: .
v_call: TRBV10-3
d_call: TRBD2
j_call: TRBJ2-7
cdr3_aa: CAIRETSGFPYEQYF
cdr3_nt: TGTGCCATCAGGGAGACTAGCGGTTTTCCCTACGAGCAGTACTTC

clone_size: .
v_call: TRBV30
d_call: .
j_call: TRBJ1-1
cdr3_aa: CAWRFGGDTEAFF
cdr3_nt: TGTGCCTGGAGGTTCGGAGGGGATACTGAAGCTTTCTTT

clone_size: .
v_call: TRBV28
d_call: TRBD2
j_call: TRBJ2-1
cdr3_aa: CASSNGGASGEYEQFF
cdr3_nt: TGTGCCAGCTCTAATGGAGGGGCTAGCGGGGAGTATGAGCAGTTCTTC

clone_size: .
v_call: TRBV9
d_call: .
j_call: TRBJ2-7
cdr3_aa: CASSPGGRKGRTYEQYF
cdr3_nt: TGTGCCAGCAGCCCGGGGGGCAGGAAAGGGCGAACCTACGAGCAGTACTTC

clone_size: .
v_call: TRBV6-2/TRBV6-3
d_call: TRBD1
j_call: TRBJ2-2
cdr3_aa: CASSYSGQGVTGELFF
cdr3_nt: TGTGCCAGCAGTTACTCGGGCCAGGGGGTGACCGGGGAGCTGTTTTTT

clone_size: .
v_call: TRBV24-1
d_call: TRBD1
j_call: TRBJ1-4
cdr3_aa: CATSAPTGLAEKLFF
cdr3_nt: TGTGCCACCAGTGCCCCGACAGGGTTGGCGGAAAAACTGTTTTTT

clone_size: .
v_call: TRBV18
d_call: TRBD1
j_call: TRBJ2-7
cdr3_aa: CASSPPDRGFYEQYF
cdr3_nt: TGTGCCAGCTCACCACCGGACAGGGGATTCTACGAGCAGTACTTC

clone_size: .
v_call: TRBV30
d_call: TRBD2
j_call: TRBJ2-7
cdr3_aa: CAWSTGTSSVEQYF
cdr3_nt: TGTGCCTGGAGTACTGGGACTAGCTCTGTCGAGCAGTACTTC

clone_size: .
v_call: TRBV7-2
d_call: TRBD1
j_call: TRBJ1-2
cdr3_aa: CASSLAGQGEGYTF
cdr3_nt: TGTGCCAGCAGCTTAGCCGGTCAGGGGGAGGGCTACACCTTC

clone_size: .
v_call: TRBV15
d_call: TRBD2
j_call: TRBJ2-2
cdr3_aa: CATSTSGTQTGELFF
cdr3_nt: TGTGCCACCAGCACTAGCGGGACCCAAACCGGGGAGCTGTTTTTT

clone_size: .
v_call: TRBV13
d_call: .
j_call: TRBJ2-1
cdr3_aa: CASSLLASYNEQFF
cdr3_nt: TGTGCCAGCAGCTTACTAGCGTCATACAATGAGCAGTTCTTC

clone_size: .
v_call: TRBV12-3/TRBV12-4
d_call: .
j_call: TRBJ2-5
cdr3_aa: CASSSLRTQYF
cdr3_nt: TGTGCCAGCAGTTCCCTGAGGACCCAGTACTTC

clone_size: .
v_call: TRBV10-3
d_call: TRBD1
j_call: TRBJ1-2
cdr3_aa: CAIRTGQANYGYTF
cdr3_nt: TGTGCCATCAGAACGGGACAGGCTAACTATGGCTACACCTTC

clone_size: .
v_call: TRBV7-9
d_call: .
j_call: TRBJ1-1
cdr3_aa: CASSLDREAPEAFF
cdr3_nt: TGTGCCAGCAGCTTAGACAGGGAAGCCCCTGAAGCTTTCTTT

clone_size: once
v_call: TRBV19
d_call: .
j_call: TRBJ1-6
cdr3_aa: CASSGRGNSPLHF
cdr3_nt: TGTGCCAGTAGTGGCCGGGGAAATTCACCCCTCCACTTT

clone_size: .
v_call: TRBV5-5
d_call: TRBD2
j_call: TRBJ2-5
cdr3_aa: CASSLSGTSGFQETQYF
cdr3_nt: TGTGCCAGCAGCCTTTCGGGGACTAGCGGGTTCCAAGAGACCCAGTACTTC

clone_size: once
v_call: TRBV3-1/TRBV3-2
d_call: TRBD1
j_call: TRBJ2-5
cdr3_aa: CASSQDLDREETQYF
cdr3_nt: TGTGCCAGCAGCCAAGATCTGGACAGGGAAGAGACCCAGTACTTC

clone_size: .
v_call: TRBV18
d_call: .
j_call: TRBJ1-1
cdr3_aa: CASSPSRGGTEAFF
cdr3_nt: TGTGCCAGCTCACCATCGAGGGGGGGGACTGAAGCTTTCTTT

clone_size: few
v_call: TRBV18
d_call: TRBD2
j_call: TRBJ2-7
cdr3_aa: CASSPQSPSGRVGRYEQYF
cdr3_nt: TGTGCCAGCTCACCACAGAGTCCTAGCGGGAGAGTAGGGAGGTACGAGCAGTACTTC

clone_size: .
v_call: TRBV2
d_call: .
j_call: TRBJ1-4
cdr3_aa: CASLLRGGEKLFF
cdr3_nt: TGTGCCAGCTTACTGCGGGGAGGCGAAAAACTGTTTTTT

clone_size: .
v_call: TRBV15
d_call: .
j_call: TRBJ1-1
cdr3_aa: CATSVQGGVNTEAFF
cdr3_nt: TGTGCCACCAGCGTCCAGGGTGGTGTTAACACTGAAGCTTTCTTT

clone_size: .
v_call: TRBV18
d_call: .
j_call: TRBJ1-5
cdr3_aa: CASSPPPGNNQPQHF
cdr3_nt: TGTGCCAGCTCACCACCGCCAGGTAACAATCAGCCCCAGCATTTT

clone_size: .
v_call: TRBV18
d_call: .
j_call: TRBJ2-1
cdr3_aa: CASSLTRRDEQFF
cdr3_nt: TGTGCCAGCTCTTTGACTAGACGGGATGAGCAGTTCTTC

clone_size: .
v_call: TRBV28
d_call: .
j_call: TRBJ1-1
cdr3_aa: CASSAGVGNTEAFF
cdr3_nt: TGTGCCAGCAGTGCGGGGGTGGGGAACACTGAAGCTTTCTTT

clone_size: .
v_call: TRBV30
d_call: TRBD2
j_call: TRBJ2-1
cdr3_aa: CAWSVVQGGRKFF
cdr3_nt: TGTGCCTGGAGTGTAGTCCAAGGCGGGAGAAAGTTCTTC

clone_size: few
v_call: TRBV5-6
d_call: TRBD1
j_call: TRBJ1-4
cdr3_aa: CASSYGQVMREKLFF
cdr3_nt: TGTGCCAGCAGCTACGGACAGGTCATGAGGGAAAAACTGTTTTTT

clone_size: few
v_call: TRBV3-1/TRBV3-2
d_call: .
j_call: TRBJ2-1
cdr3_aa: CASSQATGGHNEQFF
cdr3_nt: TGTGCCAGCAGCCAAGCAACCGGAGGTCACAATGAGCAGTTCTTC

clone_size: .
v_call: TRBV19
d_call: TRBD2
j_call: TRBJ2-5
cdr3_aa: CASSFAGGPETQYF
cdr3_nt: TGTGCCAGTAGTTTCGCGGGAGGGCCGGAGACCCAGTACTTC

clone_size: .
v_call: TRBV5-4
d_call: .
j_call: TRBJ2-5
cdr3_aa: CASSFGRRETQYF
cdr3_nt: TGTGCCAGCAGCTTTGGTAGGAGAGAGACCCAGTACTTC

clone_size: .
v_call: TRBV7-6
d_call: .
j_call: TRBJ1-4
cdr3_aa: CASSLGSGNEKLFF
cdr3_nt: TGTGCCAGCAGCTTGGGTAGCGGGAATGAAAAACTGTTTTTT

clone_size: .
v_call: TRBV6-5
d_call: .
j_call: TRBJ1-6
cdr3_aa: CASRTGYNSPLHF
cdr3_nt: TGTGCCAGCAGAACGGGCTATAATTCACCCCTCCACTTT

clone_size: .
v_call: TRBV30
d_call: TRBD1
j_call: TRBJ1-1
cdr3_aa: CAWKWTGRPEAFF
cdr3_nt: TGTGCCTGGAAGTGGACAGGGAGGCCTGAAGCTTTCTTT

clone_size: .
v_call: TRBV6-5
d_call: .
j_call: TRBJ1-4
cdr3_aa: CASSYSRANEKLFF
cdr3_nt: TGTGCCAGCAGTTACTCCAGGGCTAATGAAAAACTGTTTTTT

clone_size: .
v_call: TRBV7-6
d_call: .
j_call: TRBJ2-1
cdr3_aa: CASRQGQAVQQEQFF
cdr3_nt: TGTGCCAGCCGGCAGGGGCAGGCTGTACAACAGGAGCAGTTCTTC

clone_size: .
v_call: TRBV6-2/TRBV6-3
d_call: .
j_call: TRBJ1-5
cdr3_aa: CASSYPTVNQPQHF
cdr3_nt: TGTGCCAGCAGTTACCCGACAGTCAATCAGCCCCAGCATTTT

clone_size: .
v_call: TRBV2
d_call: TRBD1
j_call: TRBJ1-2
cdr3_aa: CASSRGRDRINYGYTF
cdr3_nt: TGTGCCAGCAGTCGGGGTCGGGACAGGATTAACTATGGCTACACCTTC

clone_size: .
v_call: TRBV6-6
d_call: .
j_call: TRBJ2-1
cdr3_aa: CASTNLNNEQFF
cdr3_nt: TGTGCCAGCACTAACCTCAACAATGAGCAGTTCTTC

clone_size: .
v_call: TRBV18
d_call: .
j_call: TRBJ1-3
cdr3_aa: CASSPLLGPSGNTIYF
cdr3_nt: TGTGCCAGCTCACCACTCCTGGGGCCTTCTGGAAACACCATATATTTT

clone_size: .
v_call: TRBV7-6
d_call: .
j_call: TRBJ1-1
cdr3_aa: CASSFSGDPNTEAFF
cdr3_nt: TGTGCCAGCAGCTTCTCAGGGGACCCGAACACTGAAGCTTTCTTT

clone_size: .
v_call: TRBV7-2
d_call: TRBD2
j_call: TRBJ2-1
cdr3_aa: CASSSSLAGGPGEQFF
cdr3_nt: TGTGCCAGCAGCTCCTCACTAGCGGGAGGGCCGGGTGAGCAGTTCTTC

clone_size: .
v_call: TRBV5-1
d_call: .
j_call: TRBJ1-1
cdr3_aa: CASSLTVNTEAFF
cdr3_nt: TGCGCCAGCAGCCTGACAGTGAACACTGAAGCTTTCTTT

clone_size: .
v_call: TRBV3-1/TRBV3-2
d_call: .
j_call: TRBJ1-1
cdr3_aa: CASTLWGDNTEAFF
cdr3_nt: TGTGCCAGCACCCTCTGGGGAGATAACACTGAAGCTTTCTTT

clone_size: few
v_call: TRBV19
d_call: .
j_call: TRBJ2-3
cdr3_aa: CASADRTTDTQYF
cdr3_nt: TGTGCCAGTGCCGACAGGACCACAGATACGCAGTATTTT